A selection of T cell receptor beta chains follows, all from one sample in a study of shared clonotypes between healthy human individuals. TCRdb's copy holds only in-frame clones and misses some; the assay was immunoSEQ multiplex PCR. This sample yields around 1,900,000 clones, of which just over 90% are seen a single time; about 1.7% belongs to the top ten. The sample comprised naive CD8+ T cells from PBMCs. The receptors originated from a man between 18 and 29 years old in good health. Some clones in this sample may be carry-over from other donors' samples. Each CDR3 is given with its conserved first and last residue. A D gene is named only where the DNA matches it firmly.

V: TRBV27
D: NA
J: TRBJ1-5
CDR3: CASSRGNQPQHF

V: TRBV28
D: NA
J: TRBJ2-5
CDR3: CASRTGSEETQYF

V: TRBV2
D: NA
J: TRBJ1-2
CDR3: CASRETTYGYTF

V: TRBV10-3
D: NA
J: TRBJ1-1
CDR3: CAISESRQVGNTEAFF

V: TRBV4-3
D: TRBD2
J: TRBJ2-2
CDR3: CASSHAIVRLAVNTGELFF

V: TRBV9
D: NA
J: TRBJ2-1
CDR3: CASSVRQGRSSYNEQFF

V: TRBV5-1
D: NA
J: TRBJ1-1
CDR3: CASSLAEIGQGNTEAFF

V: TRBV19
D: NA
J: TRBJ2-5
CDR3: CASTNLYYPYF

V: TRBV7-9
D: NA
J: TRBJ2-3
CDR3: CASSFSIMDTQYF

V: TRBV2
D: NA
J: TRBJ2-7
CDR3: CASSFRDISHEQYF

V: TRBV28
D: NA
J: TRBJ1-1
CDR3: CASSLSRSNTEAFF

V: TRBV7-6
D: NA
J: TRBJ2-5
CDR3: CASSLVYPGKGQETQYF

V: TRBV9
D: NA
J: TRBJ2-7
CDR3: CASGGNRGYEQYF

V: TRBV7-9
D: NA
J: TRBJ2-6
CDR3: CASSRMILSGANVLTF

V: TRBV19
D: NA
J: TRBJ2-3
CDR3: CASSIAPAGTDTQYF

V: TRBV21-1
D: NA
J: TRBJ1-3
CDR3: CASSKGTGNTIYF

V: TRBV15
D: NA
J: TRBJ2-5
CDR3: CATSRGRMEETQYF

V: TRBV27
D: NA
J: TRBJ2-1
CDR3: CASVGGSSYNEQFF

V: TRBV27
D: TRBD2
J: TRBJ2-1
CDR3: CASKGGLAGFYNEQFF

V: TRBV28
D: NA
J: TRBJ2-7
CDR3: CASRYAGNYEQYF

V: TRBV5-1
D: NA
J: TRBJ2-6
CDR3: CASQRWAGRSGANVLTF

V: TRBV2
D: TRBD2
J: TRBJ2-1
CDR3: CASSELAGPYNEQFF

V: TRBV30
D: NA
J: TRBJ2-1
CDR3: CAWRHRERRDSYNEQFF

V: TRBV28
D: TRBD2
J: TRBJ2-2
CDR3: CASSFLRLAGDLGTGELFF

V: TRBV5-8
D: TRBD1
J: TRBJ2-5
CDR3: CASSPTGTGGWETQYF

V: TRBV7-9
D: TRBD1
J: TRBJ2-2
CDR3: CASSLDRGLGELFF

V: TRBV29-1
D: NA
J: NA
CDR3: CSVLLAPEQYF

V: TRBV19
D: NA
J: TRBJ1-1
CDR3: CASSTWEGVEAFF

V: TRBV6-1
D: NA
J: TRBJ1-3
CDR3: CASSDGPRSGNTIYF

V: TRBV18
D: TRBD1
J: TRBJ1-1
CDR3: CASSLGTVNTEAFF

V: TRBV5-1
D: TRBD1
J: TRBJ2-4
CDR3: CASIGQVAKNIQYF

V: TRBV6-6
D: NA
J: TRBJ1-3
CDR3: CASSYVRGGEGNTIYF

V: TRBV27
D: NA
J: TRBJ2-7
CDR3: CASSFSRESPYEQYF

V: TRBV29-1
D: TRBD2
J: TRBJ2-5
CDR3: CSVVGGILETQYF

V: TRBV19
D: NA
J: TRBJ2-1
CDR3: CAIETGNEQFF

V: TRBV15
D: TRBD1
J: TRBJ2-3
CDR3: CATSSGRTGRADTQYF

V: TRBV27
D: NA
J: TRBJ2-5
CDR3: CASSPLGALIQETQYF

V: TRBV4-3
D: NA
J: TRBJ1-1
CDR3: CASSQGPGVRTEAFF

V: TRBV7-9
D: NA
J: TRBJ2-6
CDR3: CASSSRDGHGAGANVLTF

V: TRBV10-3
D: NA
J: TRBJ1-2
CDR3: CAISGGDYGYTF

V: TRBV27
D: TRBD2
J: TRBJ2-1
CDR3: CASGRTSGHYNEQFF

V: TRBV6-1
D: TRBD2
J: TRBJ2-7
CDR3: CASSERFRTSSYEQYF

V: TRBV27
D: NA
J: TRBJ2-7
CDR3: CASTGLLGHEQYF

V: TRBV28
D: NA
J: TRBJ1-2
CDR3: CASRRSPDNYGYTF

V: TRBV6-1
D: NA
J: TRBJ1-5
CDR3: CASSEIGQPQHF

V: TRBV28
D: NA
J: TRBJ2-7
CDR3: CASSHETEQYF

V: TRBV9
D: NA
J: TRBJ2-7
CDR3: CASSVRGGEQYF

V: TRBV6-6
D: NA
J: TRBJ2-5
CDR3: CASRKNVRDIQETQYF

V: TRBV7-9
D: NA
J: TRBJ1-5
CDR3: CASSLFSENSNQPQHF

V: TRBV27
D: NA
J: TRBJ1-1
CDR3: CASSFRGERTEAFF